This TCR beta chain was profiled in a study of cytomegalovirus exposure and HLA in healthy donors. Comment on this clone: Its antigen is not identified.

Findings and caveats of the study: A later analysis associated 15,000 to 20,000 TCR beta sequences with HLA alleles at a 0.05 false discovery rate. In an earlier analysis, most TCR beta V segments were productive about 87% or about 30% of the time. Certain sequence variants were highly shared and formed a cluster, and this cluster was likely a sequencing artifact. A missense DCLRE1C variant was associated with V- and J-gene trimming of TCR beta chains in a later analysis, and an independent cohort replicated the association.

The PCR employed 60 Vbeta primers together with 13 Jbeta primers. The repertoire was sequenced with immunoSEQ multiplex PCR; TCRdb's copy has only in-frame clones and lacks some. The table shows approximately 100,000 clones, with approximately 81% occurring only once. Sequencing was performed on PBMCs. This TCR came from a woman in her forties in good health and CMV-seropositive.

CDR3 region: CASSFGDRGDEQFF. DNA of the CDR3: TGTGCCAGCAGCTTTGGAGACCGAGGCGATGAGCAGTTCTTC. The chain is built from TRBV13 and TRBJ2-1; no definite D call. Germline assignment: CDR1 PRHDT and CDR2 FYEKMQ (reference sequence). V shed 3 bases and J shed 8 bases, with 14 bases lying between them. This CDR3 has 14 residues.